These 13 T cell receptor beta chains came from one sample sequenced in a study of shared clonotypes between healthy human individuals. Generated by immunoSEQ multiplex PCR, the TCRdb table keeps only in-frame clones and is missing some. The sample yields some 2 million clones, approximately 94% seen once. CD45RO-negative, CCR7-selected cells formed the naive CD8 fraction, which excluded terminally differentiated effector memory CD45RA+ cells. The sample comprised naive CD8+ T cells sorted from blood. Receptors originate from a man between 18 and 35 years old in good health.

The chain carries TRBV2 and TRBJ2-7; D perhaps matches TRBD2 (6 bases). The CDR3 extends over 11 amino acids. Trimming took off 7 bases at V and 5 bases at J, with 9 bases between the two ends. Per germline, CDR1 SNHLY and CDR2 FYNNEI. The chain's CDR3 is CASNPGDEQYF. CDR3 nucleotide sequence: TGTGCCAGCAATCCGGGGGACGAGCAGTACTTC.

The rearrangement uses TRBV5-4 and TRBJ2-2, with 8 bases aligning to TRBD1. The V segment lost 3 bases and the J segment 1 base; nucleotides outside the gene matches: 2. This CDR3 region has 15 residues. Germline loops: CDR1 SGHNT, CDR2 YYREEE (reference sequence). The CDR3 region has the DNA TGTGCCAGCAGCTCCGGACAGGGGAACACCGGGGAGCTGTTTTTT. Its protein product is CASSSGQGNTGELFF.

Only one count was recorded for this clone. The chain combines TRBV10-3 with TRBJ2-5; 7 bases fit TRBD2. The V gene's germline CDR1 is ENHRY and CDR2 SYGVKD. The CDR3 is 14 residues long. The ends lost 7 bases at V and 5 bases at J; junction bases unmatched: 10. The CDR3 nucleotides read TGTGCCATCAAGGCTAGCGGCGAGGGGGAGACCCAGTACTTC. Translating it yields CAIKASGEGETQYF.

The chain uses TRBV28 and TRBJ2-6, with 9 bases matching TRBD1. There are 15 residues in the CDR3. Germline V gene lookup returns CDR1 MDHEN and CDR2 SYDVKM. V lost 5 bases, J lost 4 bases, and 3 bases stayed unmatched. The CDR3 DNA is TGTGCCAGCAGTCACAGGGGGCTAGGGGCCAACGTCCTGACTTTC. This encodes CASSHRGLGANVLTF.

This chain uses TRBV4-1 with TRBJ2-7, with 8 bases lining up with TRBD2. The CDR3 contains 15 residues. From germline, CDR1 is MGHRA and CDR2 YSYEKL. Unmatched junction bases numbered 7, after V lost 3 bases and J lost 3 bases. The CDR3: CASSQEWAGGYEQYF. In DNA form, the CDR3 reads TGCGCCAGCAGCCAGGAGTGGGCGGGGGGCTACGAGCAGTACTTC.

Turning to this clone: Different DNA sequences within this sample yield the same CDR3. This chain uses TRBV27 with TRBJ2-1; no clear D. V lost 3 bases and J 5 bases, leaving 5 bases between the germline ends. Germline V lookup: CDR1 MNHEY, CDR2 SMNVEV (reference sequence). This CDR3 contains 12 residues. Here the CDR3 DNA reads TGTGCCAGCAGTTTGGCGGACAATGAGCAGTTCTTC. This gives the protein CASSLADNEQFF.

The rearrangement joins TRBV7-2 to TRBJ1-2; TRBD1 is a possible D gene (5 bases). Germline CDR1 and CDR2: SGHTA and FQGNSA. This CDR3 comprises 19 residues. V lost 0 bases and J 2 bases, leaving 22 bases between the germline ends. CDR3 sequence: CASSLALRGGHPGNYGYTF. CDR3 coding DNA: TGTGCCAGCAGCTTAGCCTTGAGAGGCGGACACCCGGGGAACTATGGCTACACCTTC.

V gene TRBV29-1 combines with J gene TRBJ1-4, with TRBD1 as a possible D gene (5 bases). The CDR3 covers 16 residues. V dropped 5 bases and J dropped 0 bases, with 16 bases sitting between them. From germline, CDR1 is SQVTM and CDR2 ANQGSEA. In DNA, the CDR3 is TGCAGCGTTCCCGGGGCCGACTATGCAACTAATGAAAAACTGTTTTTT. Translated: CSVPGADYATNEKLFF.

CDR3 in DNA: TGTGCCAGCAGTCATGGGGACAATGAGCAGTTCTTC. Amino acid sequence: CASSHGDNEQFF. This sequence joins TRBV6-5 and TRBJ2-1; D is ambiguous. Germline V gene data show CDR1 as MNHEY and CDR2 as SVGAGI. There are 12 residues in the CDR3. With 5 bases removed from V and 5 bases from J, the gap between germline ends came to 7 bases.

This clone was seen just once. V usage is TRBV28 and J usage is TRBJ1-1; D is unclear. Germline CDR1 MDHEN, CDR2 SYDVKM. The CDR3 consists of 13 residues. The V and J ends lost 4 bases and 0 bases respectively, with 6 bases between them. The CDR3 DNA reads TGTGCCAGCAGTTGGGCAATGAACACTGAAGCTTTCTTT. Protein sequence: CASSWAMNTEAFF.

The V and J genes are TRBV19 and TRBJ2-7, with no clear D. There are 15 residues in the CDR3. Trimming stripped 5 bases from V and 0 bases from J, with 14 bases between. Looked up from germline, CDR1 is LNHDA and CDR2 is SQIVND (reference sequence). DNA for the CDR3: TGTGCCAGTAGTCCCTCGGCCGGCCTCTCCTACGAGCAGTACTTC. This gives the protein CASSPSAGLSYEQYF.

This clone was seen just once. The J gene is TRBJ2-5, the V gene TRBV7-9, with D unresolved. The CDR3 runs to 15 residues. Germline V gene data show CDR1 as SEHNR and CDR2 as FQNEAQ (reference sequence). Trimming removed 2 bases from V and 2 bases from J, with 12 bases in between. The CDR3 region has the DNA TGTGCCAGCAGCTTATCCCCGGCCAGGCAAGAGACCCAGTACTTC. Amino acid sequence: CASSLSPARQETQYF. Variable domain in full (rest from reference TRBV7-9 and TRBJ2-5): DTGVSQNPRHKITKRGQNVTFRCDPISEHNRLYWYRQTLGQGPEFLTYFQNEAQLEKSRLLSDRFSAERPKGSFSTLEIQRTEQGDSAMYLCASSLSPARQETQYFGPGTRLLVL.

The chain couples TRBV9 to TRBJ2-1, with 8 bases identical to TRBD2. The CDR3 loop spans 16 amino acids. Germline-derived CDR1 and CDR2 are SGDLS and YYNGEE. Trimming took 0 bases from V and 9 from J; bases not matched to a gene: 11. The CDR3: CASSVDSGRAGGEQFF. CDR3 sequence (DNA): TGTGCCAGCAGCGTAGATTCCGGGAGGGCCGGGGGTGAGCAGTTCTTC.